This T cell receptor (beta chain) was recorded in a study of human T cells and chemical hapten exposure. At the level of the study: Among samples, TCR yields varied mainly because of small differences in pooled library volume.

Total RNA was extracted from unfractionated whole blood. The library labeled individual cDNA molecules by adding unique molecular identifiers to them. As handled by the study authors: Sample TCR counts, which ranged from roughly 20,000 to 750,000, had a median of 95,638. TCRdb itself ran the reads through MiXCR, one entry per CDR3 protein. The V and J calls follow TCRdb's processing rather than the paper's. The sample has around 120,000 distinct CDR3 sequences, 8.5% seen once. Findings of the study overall: The number of TCRs over 1 in 1000 frequency stayed unchanged after DPC.

As to this clonotype: Its cognate antigen is unknown.

Germline assignment: CDR1 LGHNA and CDR2 YSLEER. The CDR3 loop spans 18 amino acids. V shed 0 bases and J 2 bases; nucleotides not matched to a gene: 12. The clonotype originates from a human donor in good health. Some clones in this sample may be carry-over from other donors' samples. This chain connects TRBV4-3 to TRBJ1-2, with 7 nucleotides matching TRBD1. The sequencing sample was made of whole blood. CDR3 region: CASSQDLRGGVQNYGYTF. The CDR3 DNA reads as TGCGCCAGCAGCCAAGATCTTAGAGGGGGCGTCCAGAACTATGGCTACACCTTC.